The source of this T cell receptor beta chain is a study of PD-L1 blockade in urothelial cancer. Data came from immunoSEQ multiplex PCR; TCRdb stores just in-frame clones and leaves some out. The data show roughly 45,000 clones, roughly 80% seen once. This clone was found a few times. Regarding time point: peripheral blood 6 weeks after treatment start. The origin of this receptor is a man between 65 and 85 years old with urothelial cancer. The specimen comprised PBMCs, sampled around atezolizumab (anti-PD-L1) treatment.

CDR3 amino acids: CSVEDRVTGVTDTQYF. For the CDR3, the DNA is TGCAGCGTTGAAGATCGAGTGACAGGGGTCACAGATACGCAGTATTTT. This rearrangement joins TRBV29-1 to TRBJ2-3, with TRBD1 matching 8 bases. The J segment lost 2 bases and the V segment lost 0 bases, leaving 7 bases of the junction unmatched. The CDR3 is 16 amino acids. CDR1 SQVTM and CDR2 ANQGSEA come from the germline V gene.